Listed below are T cell receptor beta chains from one sample, sequenced in a study of T cells generated in artificial thymic organoids. MiXCR was run by TCRdb on the 5' RACE reads, yielding one entry per CDR3 protein. The sample includes about 3,300 distinct CDR3 sequences, less than 40% of them seen just once. Source material: naive CD8+ T cells from blood. The receptors stem from a human donor who gave cord blood stem cells for thymic organoid culture, a cardiac surgery patient who gave postnatal thymus, or a blood donor (not recorded which). Each CDR3 is given with its conserved first and last residue. The D gene is left open where the match is weak. Clone sizes are given selectively: once, few, many, or a class where the clone is expanded.

J gene,D gene,V gene,clone size,CDR3 protein,CDR3 DNA
TRBJ2-3,TRBD2,TRBV4-3,medium-sized,CASSQVRGSFRDTQYF,TGCGCCAGCAGCCAAGTCCGCGGGAGTTTTAGAGATACGCAGTATTTT
TRBJ2-2,TRBD1,TRBV9,NA,CASSPEGAPDNTGELFF,TGTGCCAGCAGCCCCGAGGGGGCGCCTGATAACACCGGGGAGCTGTTTTTT
TRBJ2-1,NA,TRBV12-3/TRBV12-4,NA,CASSLAGVSSYNEQFF,TGTGCCAGCAGTTTAGCTGGGGTGAGCTCCTACAATGAGCAGTTCTTC
TRBJ2-3,TRBD2,TRBV2,NA,CASNEGLAGTTDTQYF,TGTGCCAGCAACGAAGGACTAGCGGGGACCACAGATACGCAGTATTTT
TRBJ2-5,NA,TRBV24-1,NA,CATSDFAGETQYF,TGTGCCACCAGTGATTTCGCAGGAGAGACCCAGTACTTC
TRBJ2-7,NA,TRBV6-2/TRBV6-3,few,CASSYSNSYEQYF,TGTGCCAGCAGTTACTCGAACAGCTACGAGCAGTACTTC
TRBJ2-3,TRBD2,TRBV7-9,few,CASTPSSGSNYDTQYF,TGTGCCAGCACCCCTTCAAGCGGGAGCAATTATGATACGCAGTATTTT
TRBJ2-2,TRBD1,TRBV20-1,large,CSARDGRGLGTGELFF,TGCAGTGCTAGAGATGGCAGGGGGCTAGGCACCGGGGAGCTGTTTTTT
TRBJ1-5,NA,TRBV9,few,CASSVGGGSQPQHF,TGTGCCAGCAGCGTCGGGGGTGGAAGTCAGCCCCAGCATTTT
TRBJ2-3,TRBD2,TRBV19,NA,CASSMRLAGDIDTQYF,TGTGCCAGTAGTATGAGACTAGCGGGAGATATAGATACGCAGTATTTT
TRBJ2-1,NA,TRBV6-5,medium-sized,CASSYNHDSYNEQFF,TGTGCCAGCAGTTACAATCATGACAGCTACAATGAGCAGTTCTTC
TRBJ2-1,NA,TRBV27,medium-sized,CASSLGGGGEQFF,TGTGCCAGCAGTTTAGGAGGGGGAGGTGAGCAGTTCTTC
TRBJ2-7,TRBD1,TRBV12-5,NA,CASGPGQGTLYEQYF,TGTGCTAGTGGTCCCGGACAGGGCACCCTCTACGAGCAGTACTTC
TRBJ2-3,TRBD1,TRBV12-3/TRBV12-4,NA,CASSTTGTEDTQYF,TGTGCCAGCAGCACTACCGGGACAGAAGATACGCAGTATTTT
TRBJ2-2,NA,TRBV12-5,medium-sized,CASGTGQNTGELFF,TGTGCTAGTGGTACGGGACAAAACACCGGGGAGCTGTTTTTT
TRBJ2-1,NA,TRBV29-1,NA,CSARGLLTGGDEQFF,TGCAGCGCCCGCGGTCTGCTGACGGGGGGCGATGAGCAGTTCTTC
TRBJ2-7,NA,TRBV14,medium-sized,CASSQGDDRPYEQYF,TGTGCCAGCAGCCAAGGAGATGACAGGCCCTACGAGCAGTACTTC
TRBJ2-2,NA,TRBV19,NA,CAVTDRAGSKAGELFF,TGTGCCGTGACCGACCGGGCGGGGAGTAAAGCCGGGGAGCTGTTTTTT
TRBJ1-1,NA,TRBV12-3/TRBV12-4,medium-sized,CASSFQGDTEAFF,TGTGCCAGCAGTTTTCAAGGGGACACTGAAGCTTTCTTT
TRBJ2-2,NA,TRBV28,few,CASSSGFAAPNTGELFF,TGTGCCAGCAGTTCGGGTTTTGCAGCCCCGAACACCGGGGAGCTGTTTTTT
TRBJ2-1,NA,TRBV24-1,medium-sized,CATSDVSSAYNEQFF,TGTGCCACCAGTGATGTGTCTAGCGCATACAATGAGCAGTTCTTC
TRBJ2-4,TRBD2,TRBV7-1,NA,CASSSTEAGGPKNIQYF,TGTGCCAGCAGCTCGACAGAAGCGGGAGGACCTAAAAACATTCAGTACTTC
TRBJ1-1,NA,TRBV12-3/TRBV12-4,NA,CASSSDSYEAFF,TGTGCCAGCAGTTCGGACAGCTATGAAGCTTTCTTT
TRBJ2-3,NA,TRBV10-3,NA,CAISEAPADTQYF,TGTGCCATCAGTGAAGCTCCGGCGGATACGCAGTATTTT
TRBJ1-6,NA,TRBV19,NA,CAGWSGYNSPLHF,TGTGCCGGGTGGAGTGGGTATAATTCACCCCTCCACTTT
TRBJ1-1,NA,TRBV6-1,NA,CASSEYGGGEEAFF,TGTGCCAGCAGTGAATATGGTGGGGGCGAGGAAGCTTTCTTT
TRBJ2-2,NA,TRBV4-1,NA,CASSQDWEEGTGELFF,TGCGCCAGCAGCCAAGATTGGGAGGAGGGCACCGGGGAGCTGTTTTTT
TRBJ1-1,TRBD1,TRBV6-1,few,CASSFITGGGRNTEAFF,TGTGCCAGCAGTTTTATTACAGGGGGCGGGAGGAACACTGAAGCTTTCTTT
TRBJ2-7,TRBD2,TRBV4-1,few,CASSPVWGGSSYEQYF,TGCGCCAGCAGCCCAGTATGGGGGGGTAGCTCCTACGAGCAGTACTTC
TRBJ2-1,NA,TRBV12-3/TRBV12-4,NA,CASSLEGRIRVNEQFF,TGTGCCAGCAGTTTAGAGGGCCGAATTCGGGTCAATGAGCAGTTCTTC
TRBJ2-3,NA,TRBV19,medium-sized,CASIGLLGGADTQYF,TGTGCCAGTATCGGTCTGCTCGGGGGCGCAGATACGCAGTATTTT
TRBJ2-3,NA,TRBV21-1,NA,CASSGGDTQYF,TGTGCCAGCAGTGGGGGAGATACGCAGTATTTT
TRBJ2-1,NA,TRBV25-1,NA,CASSDVWGQFF,TGTGCCAGCAGTGACGTTTGGGGGCAGTTCTTC
TRBJ1-1,NA,TRBV9,few,CASSVEGTEAFF,TGTGCCAGCAGCGTAGAGGGAACTGAAGCTTTCTTT
TRBJ2-7,TRBD2,TRBV20-1,medium-sized,CSARVRYPPAGTSGYEQYF,TGCAGTGCTAGAGTTCGGTACCCCCCGGCGGGGACTAGCGGCTACGAGCAGTACTTC
TRBJ2-7,TRBD2,TRBV4-2,once,CASSQGGLAGSTGEQYF,TGTGCCAGCAGCCAAGGGGGACTAGCGGGATCGACAGGCGAGCAGTACTTC
TRBJ2-1,TRBD2,TRBV2,NA,CVPGTRRIEQFF,TGTGTCCCCGGGACTAGAAGAATAGAGCAGTTCTTC
TRBJ2-1,TRBD2,TRBV12-3/TRBV12-4,NA,CASSLGTSGNEQFF,TGTGCCAGCAGTCTAGGGACTAGCGGCAATGAGCAGTTCTTC
TRBJ2-5,TRBD2,TRBV6-1,NA,CASGSLAGRETQYF,TGTGCCAGCGGCAGCCTAGCGGGGAGAGAGACCCAGTACTTC
TRBJ1-5,NA,TRBV28,NA,CASSLETHSNQPQHF,TGTGCCAGCAGTTTAGAGACACATAGCAATCAGCCCCAGCATTTT
TRBJ2-7,NA,TRBV5-1,medium-sized,CASSPGLLTYEQYF,TGCGCCAGCAGCCCTGGGCTGCTTACCTACGAGCAGTACTTC
TRBJ2-7,NA,TRBV28,NA,CASRKTKGTRFSYEQYF,TGTGCCAGCCGAAAGACTAAGGGGACGAGATTCTCCTACGAGCAGTACTTC
TRBJ2-1,NA,TRBV19,NA,CASSIVVGGYNEQFF,TGTGCCAGTAGTATCGTTGTGGGGGGTTACAATGAGCAGTTCTTC
TRBJ2-7,NA,TRBV20-1,NA,CSARGSGNEQYF,TGCAGTGCTAGGGGTAGCGGAAACGAGCAGTACTTC
TRBJ2-7,NA,TRBV6-6,medium-sized,CASSYSEGTYEQYF,TGTGCCAGCAGTTACTCAGAGGGAACCTACGAGCAGTACTTC
TRBJ2-2,NA,TRBV30,NA,CAWDGTGELFF,TGTGCCTGGGATGGGACCGGGGAGCTGTTTTTT
TRBJ2-3,NA,TRBV5-1,NA,CASSLDPGLLSADTQYF,TGCGCCAGCAGCTTGGACCCAGGACTTCTTAGCGCAGATACGCAGTATTTT
TRBJ2-3,NA,TRBV19,few,CASRRLGFATDTQYF,TGTGCCAGTAGACGACTGGGCTTTGCGACAGATACGCAGTATTTT
TRBJ2-7,NA,TRBV7-8,medium-sized,CASSLRRTYEQYF,TGTGCCAGCAGCTTACGCAGAACCTACGAGCAGTACTTC
TRBJ2-7,NA,TRBV7-2,NA,CASSLLGQETYEQYF,TGTGCCAGCAGCTTACTTGGGCAGGAGACCTACGAGCAGTACTTC